The source of this T cell receptor beta chain is a study of shared clonotypes between healthy human individuals. Repertoires were generated with immunoSEQ multiplex PCR, while TCRdb's copy carries only in-frame clones and drops some. The sample has around 2.5 million clones, approximately 93% seen once; the top ten hold about 0.39%. The CDR3 is 14 residues long. Trimming left V 0 bases short and J 5 bases short, with 10 bases between. Germline loops: CDR1 MNHEY, CDR2 SVGAGI. As for this clone: The same CDR3 also results from other DNA sequences found in this sample.

This receptor was obtained from a man aged 18-30 years in good health. Some clones in this sample may be carry-over from other donors' samples. The chain uses TRBV6-5 and TRBJ1-2, with D possibly matching TRBD1 (6 bases). The sample consisted of naive CD4+ T cells from PBMCs. Subset defined: CD45RA+ positively selected. CDR3 coding DNA: TGTGCCAGCAGTTACTCACAGGGAGCGTATGGCTACACCTTC. Translated, it gives CASSYSQGAYGYTF.